This TCR beta chain was sequenced in a study of HIV-infected patients and healthy controls. Whole blood was used without fractionation, so all unsorted peripheral T cells were included. Alpha and beta constant-region primers primed reverse transcription of 400 to 500 ng RNA. Separate chain-specific third strand synthesis with multiplexing indices produced the alpha and beta libraries. MiXCR, applied by TCRdb to the 5' RACE reads, yields one record per CDR3 protein. The sample lists some 9,900 distinct CDR3 sequences; over 4.5% were seen once. By sample share, this clonotype is medium-sized (0.01 to 0.1%). The CDR3 consists of 13 residues. Looked up from germline, CDR1 is MGHRA and CDR2 is YSYEKL. Trimming removed 6 bases from V and 7 bases from J, with 12 bases in between.

The V gene is TRBV4-1, the J gene TRBJ2-2; no definite D call. The source is an adult with HIV infection. The specimen was blood, collected before antiretroviral therapy. This CDR3 reads CASSREWGGELFF. The CDR3 coding sequence is TGCGCCAGCAGTAGAGAGTGGGGCGGGGAGCTGTTTTTT.